Listed here is a single T cell receptor (beta chain). The target antigen is unknown. CDR1 is MNHEY, CDR2 SVGAGI, per germline. This CDR3 contains 11 residues. Trimming cost V 4 bases and J 8 bases, with 8 bases left between them. The sample comes from a study of shared clonotypes between healthy human individuals. As for the study in general: A couple of women and three men aged 18 to 49 made up the donors.

Deep-level running was used for the assay. Repertoires were generated with immunoSEQ multiplex PCR, while TCRdb's copy carries only in-frame clones and drops some. The sample lists approximately 2.3 million clones, 93% seen once, with 0.39% in the top ten. Study observations and caveats: All-four-donor shared clonotypes had higher generation probabilities than non-shared clonotypes did.

The sequencing input was naive CD4+ T cells from PBMCs. Subset in this sample: CD45RA+ positively selected. This clonotype was sampled from a man between 18 and 35 years old in good health. Some clones in this sample may be carry-over from other donors' samples. This rearrangement joins TRBV6-5 to TRBJ1-2; D uncertain. The chain's CDR3 is CASSSRVGYTF. Written as DNA, the CDR3 is TGTGCCAGCAGTTCCAGAGTGGGCTACACCTTC.